This entry lists 24 T cell receptor beta chains sequenced from one sample in a study of blood T cells in healthy people across ages. A second PCR, run for about 7 to 11 cycles, used a sample-barcoded 5' primer plus a J-beta primer mix. Each CDR3 protein is one row after TCRdb ran MiXCR on the 5' RACE reads. Among roughly 1,800,000 distinct CDR3 sequences listed, roughly 52% were seen once. Input material: blood. Source of these receptors: a woman between 35 and 50 years old in good health.

V gene TRBV6-2 or TRBV6-3 combines with J gene TRBJ2-1; no clear D. The CDR3 sequence is 16 residues long. In germline, CDR1 is MNHEY, CDR2 SVGEGT. V lost 2 bases and J lost 0, with 11 bases in between. DNA of the CDR3: TGTGCCAGCAGTTACGACGCTTACAGCTCCTACAATGAGCAGTTCTTC. This codes for CASSYDAYSSYNEQFF.

The V gene is TRBV20-1, the J gene TRBJ2-1, with 8 bases that match TRBD1. The J segment lost 4 bases and the V segment lost 4 bases, leaving 15 bases of the junction unmatched. Germline values: CDR1 DFQATT, CDR2 SNEGSKA (reference sequence). This CDR3 spans 17 amino acids. The CDR3 nucleotides read TGCAGTGCTATGGGGGCAGGGGGCCCTCCTCTATACAATGAGCAGTTCTTC. This encodes CSAMGAGGPPLYNEQFF.

This clonotype showed up just a few times. The gene calls are TRBV10-3 and TRBJ2-7; D may be TRBD2 (6 bases). V was shortened by 2 bases and J by 5 bases, with 19 bases between the two germline ends. This CDR3 contains 16 residues. Germline-derived CDR1 and CDR2 are ENHRY and SYGVKD. The DNA of the CDR3 is TGTGCCATCAGTGAGGTGGATTTCGGGGGACCCAACGAGCAGTACTTC. Translated, it gives CAISEVDFGGPNEQYF.

The sample holds many counts of this clonotype. The rearrangement joins TRBV6-5 to TRBJ2-7; D gene uncertain. This CDR3 contains 13 residues. Looked up from germline, CDR1 is MNHEY and CDR2 is SVGAGI. The ends were cut back, 6 bases at V and 3 bases at J, with 12 bases in the middle. The CDR3 spells CASSRILSYEQYF. The CDR3 DNA sequence: TGTGCCAGCAGCCGTATACTCAGCTACGAGCAGTACTTC.

The chain recombines TRBV6-2 or TRBV6-3 with TRBJ2-1, with TRBD1 matching over 8 bases. The CDR3 runs to 14 residues. Looked up from germline, CDR1 is MNHEY and CDR2 is SVGEGT. V gave up 7 bases and J gave up 7 bases; unmatched junction bases: 9. This CDR3 reads CASTPRTGWNEQFF. The CDR3 nucleotides are TGTGCCAGCACACCGCGGACAGGGTGGAATGAGCAGTTCTTC.

The rearrangement joins TRBV7-2 to TRBJ2-5; perhaps D is TRBD1 or TRBD2 (5 bases each). This CDR3 has 15 amino acids. CDR1 and CDR2 (germline): SGHTA, FQGNSA. The V and J ends lost 2 bases and 1 base respectively, with 11 bases between them. For the CDR3, the DNA is TGTGCCAGCAGCTTACTCCGGGACCTCCAAGAGACCCAGTACTTC. It translates to CASSLLRDLQETQYF.

This clonotype was recorded a few times. J is TRBJ2-2 and V is TRBV7-2; no reliable D call. The germline gives CDR1 SGHTA, CDR2 FQGNSA. The V end was cut by 1 base, the J end by 5 bases, with 8 bases between. The CDR3 is 14 amino acids. DNA for the CDR3: TGTGCCAGCAGCTTAGGGGTGTCAACCGGGGAGCTGTTTTTT. This sequence encodes CASSLGVSTGELFF.

This sequence joins TRBV10-2 and TRBJ2-7; D tentatively fits TRBD1 or TRBD2 (5 bases each). This CDR3 is 14 amino acids long. Trimming left V 6 bases short and J 2 bases short, with 14 bases between. Germline CDR1 and CDR2: WSHSY and SAAADI. CDR3 nucleotide sequence: TGCGCCAGCAGGGGGGACGTAAGCCCCTACGAGCAGTACTTC. Translated, it gives CASRGDVSPYEQYF.

The chain carries TRBV6-2 or TRBV6-3 and TRBJ2-5; perhaps TRBD2 as D (6 bases). Judging by the DNA end, TRBJ2-7 fits better; the J call may be wrong. There are 14 residues in the CDR3. Per germline, CDR1 MNHEY and CDR2 SVGEGT. The CDR3 here is CASSYAGRYYEQYF. The DNA for the CDR3 is TGTGCCAGCAGTTACGCGGGACGGTATTACGAGCAGTACTTC.

Notes on this clonotype: The junction differs from germline at one of its ends, possibly a read error. The chain has TRBV6-2 or TRBV6-3 and TRBJ2-5; possibly TRBD2 for D (6 bases). The CDR3 is 15 amino acids. Germline V gives CDR1 MNHEY, CDR2 SVGEGT. The CDR3 reads CASSYAGRSQGTQYF. The CDR3 coding sequence is TGTGCCAGCAGTTACGCGGGGAGATCCCAAGGGACCCAGTACTTC.

This clonotype showed up just a few times. V and J are TRBV29-1 and TRBJ2-3, with a possible D match to TRBD2 (7 bases). CDR1 is SQVTM and CDR2 is ANQGSEA in the germline V gene. The CDR3 covers 18 residues. V gave up 7 bases and J gave up 1 base, with 27 bases separating them. The chain's CDR3 is CSASLMGGGHFGTDTQYF. CDR3 in DNA: TGCAGCGCCTCCCTCATGGGGGGGGGGCACTTTGGCACAGATACGCAGTATTTT.

The chain couples TRBV5-1 to TRBJ2-1; TRBD1 is a possible D gene (5 bases). The CDR3 contains 15 residues. Trimming shortened V by 2 bases and J by 4 bases, and 13 bases separated the two germline ends. Germline V gene data show CDR1 as SGHRS and CDR2 as YFSETQ. The CDR3 loop reads CASSFSTGVYNEQFF. CDR3 nucleotides: TGCGCCAGCAGCTTTTCCACAGGCGTATACAATGAGCAGTTCTTC.

Here the CDR3 reads CASSQPGLAGYNEQFF. DNA for the CDR3: TGTGCCAGCAGTCAGCCGGGACTAGCCGGATACAATGAGCAGTTCTTC. This chain joins TRBV6-2 or TRBV6-3 and TRBJ2-1, with 9 bases lining up with TRBD2. This CDR3 spans 16 amino acids. CDR1 and CDR2 from the germline V gene are MNHEY and SVGEGT. V gave up 5 bases and J gave up 4 bases; unmatched junction bases: 9.

This clonotype was detected a few times. The chain uses TRBV7-9 and TRBJ2-5; the D is unclear. With 3 bases removed from V and 3 bases from J, the gap between germline ends came to 5 bases. The CDR3 loop spans 12 amino acids. Germline CDR1 reads SEHNR; CDR2 reads FQNEAQ (reference sequence). CDR3 DNA sequence: TGTGCCAGCAGCTTCGCGAAAGAGACCCAGTACTTC. Translated: CASSFAKETQYF. The variable domain in full, with the rest retrieved from reference TRBV7-9 and TRBJ2-5, is DTGVSQNPRHKITKRGQNVTFRCDPISEHNRLYWYRQTLGQGPEFLTYFQNEAQLEKSRLLSDRFSAERPKGSFSTLEIQRTEQGDSAMYLCASSFAKETQYFGPGTRLLVL.

This clonotype was counted only a few times. J is TRBJ2-1 and V is TRBV6-1; D is possibly TRBD2 (6 bases). The CDR3 spans 13 residues. Trimming took 5 bases from V and 6 from J, leaving 11 bases between them. Germline loops: CDR1 MNHNS, CDR2 SASEGT. The CDR3 nucleotides are TGTGCCAGCAGTCGGGACTTTGGCAATGAGCAGTTCTTC. Translating gives CASSRDFGNEQFF.

The V call is TRBV7-9, the J call TRBJ1-2; TRBD1 matches at 8 bases. Germline lookup yields CDR1 SEHNR and CDR2 FQNEAQ (reference sequence). The junction had 6 bases not matched to a gene; V was cut back by 6 bases and J by 0 bases. The CDR3 sequence is 15 residues long. CDR3 sequence (DNA): TGTGCCAGCAGGGCGACAGGGGAGGCTAACTATGGCTACACCTTC. Translation: CASRATGEANYGYTF.

This clonotype was seen more than once but under ten times. The CDR3 sequence is CASGRGGIYEQYF. Written as DNA, the CDR3 is TGTGCCAGTGGTAGGGGGGGTATCTACGAGCAGTACTTC. V gene TRBV2 combines with J gene TRBJ2-7; D might be TRBD2 (7 bases). Deletions cut 9 bases from V and 3 bases from J, with 15 bases between. Per the germline V gene, CDR1 is SNHLY and CDR2 is FYNNEI. The CDR3 length is 13 residues.

This rearrangement joins TRBV28 to TRBJ2-1; 10 bases fit TRBD1. This CDR3 is 16 amino acids long. The germline V gene has CDR1 MDHEN and CDR2 SYDVKM. J gave up 8 bases and V 4 bases, and 11 bases lay outside the gene matches. For the CDR3, the DNA is TGTGCCAGCAGTTCTGCCGGGACAGGGGCCAGAGATGAGCAGTTCTTC. It translates to CASSSAGTGARDEQFF.

The CDR3 sequence is CASSRISSGSSSYEQYF. CDR3 in DNA: TGTGCCAGCAGCCGAATCAGCTCAGGGAGTAGCTCCTACGAGCAGTACTTC. The rearrangement links TRBV28 to TRBJ2-7; D is tentatively TRBD1 or TRBD2 (5 bases each). The CDR3 spans 17 residues. Germline CDR1 MDHEN, CDR2 SYDVKM. With 6 bases removed from V and 0 bases from J, the gap between germline ends came to 21 bases.

This clonotype was picked up a small number of times. The chain carries TRBV5-6 and TRBJ2-4; maybe TRBD2 (6 bases). The last part of the DNA fits TRBJ2-7 better; the J call may be wrong. The CDR3 runs to 12 residues. Germline assignment: CDR1 SGHDT and CDR2 YYEEEE. CDR3 loop: CASRGDPYEQYF. The DNA for the CDR3 is TGTGCCAGCCGCGGGGATCCCTACGAGCAGTACTTC.

The J gene is TRBJ2-1, the V gene TRBV20-1; 10 positions agree with TRBD2. The CDR3 runs to 18 residues. Germline CDR1 is DFQATT and CDR2 is SNEGSKA (reference sequence). The V and J ends lost 6 bases and 2 bases, in that order; junction bases with no gene match: 16. CDR3 in amino acids: CSAISVASGGAPYNEQFF. CDR3 bases: TGCAGTGCCATTAGTGTAGCTAGCGGGGGCGCGCCCTACAATGAGCAGTTCTTC.

J is TRBJ2-1 and V is TRBV6-2 or TRBV6-3; no clear D gene. The DNA end favors TRBJ1-2, so the J call may be wrong. The CDR3 is 14 residues long. Per the germline V gene, CDR1 is MNHEY and CDR2 is SVGEGT. The CDR3 DNA follows: TGTGCCAGCAGTTACGGGAGGATTAACTATGGCTACACCTTC. Translated: CASSYGRINYGYTF.

This clonotype was seen a few times. The CDR3 is CSARPSGGVWVEQFF. In DNA, the CDR3 is TGCAGTGCTAGGCCTAGCGGGGGGGTCTGGGTGGAGCAGTTCTTC. This chain uses TRBV20-1 with TRBJ2-1; TRBD2 matches at 12 bases. The germline gives CDR1 DFQATT, CDR2 SNEGSKA (reference sequence). The CDR3 consists of 15 residues. With 3 bases clipped from V and 10 bases from J, the junction kept 10 bases outside the gene matches.

The gene calls are TRBV13 and TRBJ2-1; D is uncertain. This CDR3 has 13 amino acids. Deletions cut 7 bases from V and 4 bases from J, with 11 bases between. Per the germline V gene, CDR1 is PRHDT and CDR2 is FYEKMQ (reference sequence). The DNA for the CDR3 is TGTGCCAGCACCCCAGGCCTGTACAATGAGCAGTTCTTC. Its protein is CASTPGLYNEQFF.